This TCR beta chain was profiled in a study of blood T cell repertoires in COVID-19. About the study: Samples came from the United States, Italy and Spain, spanning acute and convalescent COVID-19. T cells, B-cell-depleted T cells, or PBMCs supplied cDNA or gDNA.

Original handling: Amplification of reference gene primers was used by the study to estimate nucleated cell counts. The table came from immunoSEQ multiplex PCR; TCRdb's copy has only in-frame clones and leaves some out. The DNA gave D and trimming, while V, J and clone size come from that table. The table has some 270,000 clones, around 83% seen once. With V trimmed by 6 bases and J by 6 bases, 6 bases remained unmatched. This CDR3 region has 13 residues. Germline CDR1 is ENHRY and CDR2 is SYGVKD. The rearrangement links TRBV10-3 to TRBJ1-2, with 8 bases aligning to TRBD1. Source material: peripheral blood. The origin of this receptor is a woman in her thirties or forties who had recovered from COVID-19. Written as DNA, the CDR3 is TGTGCCATCAGGGACAGGGAACCCAATGGCTACACCTTC. Its protein is CAIRDREPNGYTF.